This TCR beta chain was identified in a study of shared clonotypes between healthy human individuals. Study-wide background: A donor's plate count was three for CD4 naive and three for CD4 memory; CD8 naive had two and CD8 memory one.

As for this clone: Its antigen remains unknown.

Every donor, a Caucasian adult, lived in Nashville, Tennessee. This CDR3 has 14 residues. V dropped 2 bases and J dropped 0 bases, with 7 bases sitting between them. Germline CDR1 and CDR2: LGHNA and YNFKEQ. Per the original methods: Junction-only immunoSEQ sequences carried no quality scores, so filtering differed. Libraries were prepared by immunoSEQ multiplex PCR; TCRdb keeps only in-frame clonotypes and omits some of them. V, J and clone size reflect that table, while D and trimming were determined from the DNA. The data show some 2 million clones, roughly 96% seen once. Study results and caveats: The generation probabilities recorded for non-shared clonotypes fell below those of clonotypes shared by all four donors.

Sequenced material: naive CD4+ T cells sorted from blood. Specified subset: CD45RA+ positively selected. The chain combines TRBV4-2 with TRBJ1-1; no reliable D call. The TCR was taken from a man younger than 30 in good health. The CDR3 protein is CASSQSRVNTEAFF. In DNA, the CDR3 is TGTGCCAGCAGCCAATCTCGGGTGAACACTGAAGCTTTCTTT.